One TCR beta chain is described in this entry. This entry is derived from a study of blood T cell repertoires in COVID-19. Study-wide context: Samples came from the United States, Italy and Spain, spanning acute and convalescent COVID-19.

Some clones are missing from TCRdb's copy, which holds only in-frame ones; the method was immunoSEQ multiplex PCR. The table records about 440,000 clones, 75% to 90% of them present only once. This CDR3 has 13 residues. Germline CDR1 reads LNHDA; CDR2 reads SQIVND (reference sequence). V was trimmed by 5 bases and J by 6 bases, leaving 14 bases between them. Sequenced material: peripheral blood. The gene calls are TRBV19 and TRBJ2-7; maybe TRBD2 (6 bases). The clonotype was recovered from a woman aged 25 to 39 with acute or convalescent COVID-19. The CDR3 DNA sequence: TGTGCCAGTAGTCCCGGCCCCGGGGGCGAGCAGTACTTC. This codes for CASSPGPGGEQYF.